The 23 T cell receptor beta chains below were found in one sample sequenced in a study of cytomegalovirus exposure and HLA in healthy donors. PCR used 60 Vbeta primers and 13 Jbeta primers. Sequenced by immunoSEQ multiplex PCR; TCRdb stores in-frame clones only, minus some. The sample yields more than 65,000 clones, roughly 72% seen once. The sequenced material came from PBMCs. The receptors stem from a woman aged 45 to 65 in good health and CMV-seropositive.

In its sample, this clone was seen a few times. J is TRBJ2-7 and V is TRBV2; 7 nucleotides line up with TRBD2. The CDR3 loop spans 16 amino acids. Unmatched junction bases numbered 16, after V lost 6 bases and J lost 5 bases. The V gene's germline CDR1 is SNHLY and CDR2 FYNNEI. The CDR3 loop reads CASSGLGAGVVNEQYF. The DNA of the CDR3 is TGTGCCAGCAGCGGCCTTGGTGCGGGAGTCGTGAACGAGCAGTACTTC.

This clone came up once. The gene calls are TRBV30 and TRBJ2-2, with 9 bases matching TRBD2. The V gene end was trimmed by 4 bases and the J gene end by 5 bases; junction bases not matched to a gene: 17. The CDR3 loop spans 18 amino acids. In germline, CDR1 is GTSNPN, CDR2 SVGIG (reference sequence). The CDR3 bases are TGTGCCTGGATCCCCCGGGGTCAGCGGGAGGCTTTTACCGGGGAGCTGTTTTTT. This encodes CAWIPRGQREAFTGELFF. The complete variable domain, with remaining parts taken from reference TRBV30 and TRBJ2-2, reads SQTIHQWPATLVQPVGSPLSLECTVEGTSNPNLYWYRQAAGRGLQLLFYSVGIGQISSEVPQNLSASRPQDRQFILSSKKLLLSDSGFYLCAWIPRGQREAFTGELFFGEGSRLTVL.

This chain joins TRBV19 and TRBJ1-1; 8 nucleotides agree with TRBD1. The trim removed 5 bases at V and 6 bases at J, leaving 11 bases unmatched. The CDR3 is made up of 15 amino acids. CDR1 is LNHDA and CDR2 is SQIVND in the germline V gene (reference sequence). CDR3 nucleotides: TGTGCCAGTAGTCCAAGGACAGGGTGGAGCGCTGAAGCTTTCTTT. This gives the protein CASSPRTGWSAEAFF.

J is TRBJ2-1 and V is TRBV7-3; 8 bases are a match to TRBD1. Unmatched junction bases numbered 3, after V lost 6 bases and J lost 8 bases. CDR1 and CDR2 (germline): SGHTA, FQGTGA. The CDR3 spans 12 residues. CDR3 nucleotide sequence: TGTGCCAGCAGTCCGACAGGGGATGAGCAGTTCTTC. As protein: CASSPTGDEQFF.

The genes are TRBV7-2 and TRBJ2-7; a weak D match, TRBD2 (5 bases). This CDR3 region has 12 residues. V lost 10 bases, J lost 6 bases, and 16 bases lay in between. Germline V gene data show CDR1 as SGHTA and CDR2 as FQGNSA. The CDR3 sequence is CATRRGGREQYF. In nucleotides, the CDR3 is TGTGCCACCCGACGGGGTGGACGCGAGCAGTACTTC. Drawing the rest from reference TRBV7-2 and TRBJ2-7, the complete variable domain is GAGVSQSPSNKVTEKGKDVELRCDPISGHTALYWYRQSLGQGLEFLIYFQGNSAPDKSGLPSDRFSAERTGGSVSTLTIQRTQQEDSAVYLCATRRGGREQYFGPGTRLTVT.

The chain joins TRBV5-8 to TRBJ1-1, with 7 bases lining up with TRBD1. Germline V gene data show CDR1 as SGHTS and CDR2 as YDEGEE. V lost 4 bases, J lost 4 bases, and 10 bases stayed unmatched. The CDR3 extends over 15 amino acids. Written as DNA, the CDR3 is TGTGCCAGCAGCCTAGTGCAGGGGGTTGGCACTGAAGCTTTCTTT. Translation: CASSLVQGVGTEAFF.

This chain joins TRBV9 and TRBJ2-5, with TRBD1 as a possible D gene (5 bases). This CDR3 spans 15 amino acids. The germline V gene encodes CDR1 SGDLS and CDR2 YYNGEE. V lost 4 bases, J lost 2 bases, and 15 bases lay in between. The CDR3 sequence is CASSPWAGKQETQYF. DNA for the CDR3: TGTGCCAGCAGCCCATGGGCAGGGAAACAAGAGACCCAGTACTTC. The full variable domain, with the rest looked up from reference TRBV9 and TRBJ2-5, is DSGVTQTPKHLITATGQRVTLRCSPRSGDLSVYWYQQSLDQGLQFLIQYYNGEERAKGNILERFSAQQFPDLHSELNLSSLELGDSALYFCASSPWAGKQETQYFGPGTRLLVL.

The rearrangement links TRBV5-1 to TRBJ2-1; TRBD2 matches at 12 bases. Looked up from germline, CDR1 is SGHRS and CDR2 is YFSETQ. Trimming took 4 bases from V and 9 from J; bases not matched to a gene: 11. The CDR3 sequence is 16 residues long. In DNA form, the CDR3 reads TGCGCCAGCAGCGGTCCGACTAGCGGGAGTCCCGGTGAGCAGTTCTTC. Translating it yields CASSGPTSGSPGEQFF.

This clone has a single count. The chain carries TRBV30 and TRBJ2-3; 8 bases match TRBD1. The V and J ends lost 5 bases and 7 bases, in that order; junction bases with no gene match: 5. The CDR3 has 12 amino acids. The germline V gene encodes CDR1 GTSNPN and CDR2 SVGIG (reference sequence). The CDR3 DNA is TGTGCCTGGGATCAGGGGGCGAATACGCAGTATTTT. It specifies CAWDQGANTQYF.

The chain joins TRBV15 to TRBJ2-7; 7 bases agree with TRBD2. The CDR3 has 17 residues. V shed 0 bases, J shed 6 bases, and the junction held 14 bases outside the gene matches. Germline V gives CDR1 LNHNV, CDR2 YYDKDF (reference sequence). The DNA for the CDR3 is TGTGCCACCAGCAGAGATGTATTTACGGGAGGAGGGACCGAGCAGTACTTC. It is translated as CATSRDVFTGGGTEQYF. Based on the CDR3 plus reference TRBV15 and TRBJ2-7, the full variable domain is DAMVIQNPRYQVTQFGKPVTLSCSQTLNHNVMYWYQQKSSQAPKLLFHYYDKDFNNEADTPDNFQSRRPNTSFCFLDIRSPGLGDTAMYLCATSRDVFTGGGTEQYFGPGTRLTVT.

The chain is built from TRBV4-1 and TRBJ2-7; D perhaps matches TRBD2 (5 bases). Germline CDR1 MGHRA, CDR2 YSYEKL. V was cut by 0 bases and J by 0 bases, with 12 bases left in between. The CDR3 loop spans 16 amino acids. CDR3 residues: CASSQEAPGSSYEQYF. In nucleotides, the CDR3 is TGCGCCAGCAGCCAAGAAGCTCCGGGGAGCTCCTACGAGCAGTACTTC.

This chain links TRBV6-5 with TRBJ2-2, with unresolved D. Trimming pared 4 bases from V and 7 bases from J, leaving 13 bases between. CDR1 is MNHEY and CDR2 is SVGAGI in the germline V gene. CDR3 size: 14 residues. CDR3 nucleotide sequence: TGTGCCAGCAGTTCCACTATAGTCGGCGGGGAGCTGTTTTTT. As protein: CASSSTIVGGELFF.

The chain recombines TRBV7-3 with TRBJ1-3, with no clear D. Germline V lookup: CDR1 SGHTA, CDR2 FQGTGA. There are 13 residues in the CDR3. Trimming pared 1 base from V and 4 bases from J, leaving 5 bases between. The chain's CDR3 is CASSLNQGNTIYF. The CDR3 nucleotides read TGTGCCAGCAGCTTAAATCAGGGAAACACCATATATTTT.

The chain uses TRBV6-6 and TRBJ1-3; D not certain. Trimming left V 4 bases short and J 0 bases short, with 10 bases between. Per germline, CDR1 MNHNY and CDR2 SVGAGI (reference sequence). The CDR3 has 15 residues. In DNA, the CDR3 is TGTGCCAGCAGTTTCGCAGGAAACTCTGGAAACACCATATATTTT. This codes for CASSFAGNSGNTIYF.

This clone was picked up a small number of times. This chain connects TRBV6-4 to TRBJ2-7, with a possible D match to TRBD2 (6 bases). The CDR3 spans 14 residues. V was clipped by 3 bases and J by 3 bases, with 12 bases between them. The germline gives CDR1 MRHNA, CDR2 SNTAGT. CDR3 protein: CASSESGENYEQYF. The CDR3 DNA reads TGTGCCAGCAGTGAATCGGGGGAGAACTACGAGCAGTACTTC.

The chain employs TRBV6-5 and TRBJ1-1, with D possibly TRBD1 on 6 matching bases. V dropped 6 bases and J dropped 8 bases, with 19 bases sitting between them. CDR1 and CDR2 from the germline V gene are MNHEY and SVGAGI. The CDR3 contains 14 residues. DNA of the CDR3: TGTGCCAGCAGAAACCCACAGGGTTCCGGGGAAGCTTTCTTT. Protein: CASRNPQGSGEAFF.

There are a few counts of this clone. The chain carries TRBV5-1 and TRBJ2-7, with D tentatively TRBD1 (6 bases). From germline, CDR1 is SGHRS and CDR2 YFSETQ. V lost 0 bases to trimming and J lost 7 bases, with 23 bases between them. This CDR3 is 17 amino acids long. Here the CDR3 reads CASSLVGSVVGQGEQYF. The CDR3 nucleotides read TGCGCCAGCAGCTTGGTGGGGTCAGTAGTGGGTCAGGGGGAGCAGTACTTC.

This chain connects TRBV28 to TRBJ2-7, with D possibly TRBD2 on 6 matching bases. This CDR3 contains 13 residues. Germline V gene sequence: CDR1 MDHEN, CDR2 SYDVKM. Trimming left V 0 bases short and J 7 bases short, with 10 bases between. CDR3 amino acids: CASSLWEGREQYF. For the CDR3, the DNA is TGTGCCAGCAGTTTATGGGAGGGACGAGAGCAGTACTTC.

The chain employs TRBV5-6 and TRBJ1-4, with D hard to call. There are 15 residues in the CDR3. Germline V gives CDR1 SGHDT, CDR2 YYEEEE. Trimming took off 0 bases at V and 0 bases at J, with 6 bases between the two ends. CDR3: CASSLAVSTNEKLFF. CDR3 coding DNA: TGTGCCAGCAGCTTGGCAGTTTCAACTAATGAAAAACTGTTTTTT.

J is TRBJ1-3 and V is TRBV6-6; D possibly corresponds to TRBD1 (5 bases). Germline CDR1 is MNHNY and CDR2 is SVGAGI (reference sequence). Trimming took 10 bases from V and 1 from J, leaving 8 bases between them. CDR3 size: 12 residues. CDR3 protein: CAMQGSGNTIYF. Written as DNA, the CDR3 is TGTGCCATGCAGGGTTCTGGAAACACCATATATTTT.

The J gene is TRBJ2-3, the V gene TRBV4-1, with D perhaps TRBD2 (5 bases). Germline V gives CDR1 MGHRA, CDR2 YSYEKL. CDR3 length: 13 residues. The ends were cut back, 1 base at V and 3 bases at J, with 5 bases in the middle. The CDR3 DNA sequence: TGCGCCAGCAGCCAAGGGGAGACAGATACGCAGTATTTT. Translating gives CASSQGETDTQYF.

The chain recombines TRBV4-2 with TRBJ2-2; 8 bases line up with TRBD1. This CDR3 spans 15 amino acids. CDR1 and CDR2 (germline): LGHNA, YNFKEQ. The junction had 6 bases not matched to a gene; V was cut back by 6 bases and J by 3 bases. The CDR3: CASRDRGRDTGELFF. In nucleotides, the CDR3 is TGTGCCAGCAGAGACAGGGGCAGAGACACCGGGGAGCTGTTTTTT.

The V and J genes are TRBV5-6 and TRBJ2-1; the match to TRBD2 covers 10 bases. Germline V gene data show CDR1 as SGHDT and CDR2 as YYEEEE. Trimming at V came to 5 bases and at J to 7 bases, leaving 3 bases not matched to a gene. The CDR3 length is 13 residues. This chain's CDR3 is CASRRTSGNEQFF. DNA for the CDR3: TGTGCCAGCAGAAGGACTAGCGGTAATGAGCAGTTCTTC. Variable domain in full (rest from reference TRBV5-6 and TRBJ2-1): DAGVTQSPTHLIKTRGQQVTLRCSPKSGHDTVSWYQQALGQGPQFIFQYYEEEERQRGNFPDRFSGHQFPNYSSELNVNALLLGDSALYLCASRRTSGNEQFFGPGTRLTVL.